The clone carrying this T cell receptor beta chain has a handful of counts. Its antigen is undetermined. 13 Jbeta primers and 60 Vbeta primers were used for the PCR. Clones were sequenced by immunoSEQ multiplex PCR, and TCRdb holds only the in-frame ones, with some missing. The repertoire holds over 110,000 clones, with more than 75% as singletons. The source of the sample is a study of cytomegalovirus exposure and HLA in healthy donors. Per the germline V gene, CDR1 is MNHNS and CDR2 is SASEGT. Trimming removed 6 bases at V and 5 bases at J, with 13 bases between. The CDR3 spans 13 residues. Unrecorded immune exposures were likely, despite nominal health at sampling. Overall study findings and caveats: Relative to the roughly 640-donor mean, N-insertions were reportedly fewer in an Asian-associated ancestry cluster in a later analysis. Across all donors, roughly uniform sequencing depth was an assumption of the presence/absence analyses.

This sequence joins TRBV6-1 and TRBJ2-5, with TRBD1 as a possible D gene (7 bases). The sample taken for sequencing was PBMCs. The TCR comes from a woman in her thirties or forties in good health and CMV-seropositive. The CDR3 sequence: CASRGGAGETQYF. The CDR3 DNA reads TGTGCCAGCAGAGGGGGCGCGGGGGAGACCCAGTACTTC.